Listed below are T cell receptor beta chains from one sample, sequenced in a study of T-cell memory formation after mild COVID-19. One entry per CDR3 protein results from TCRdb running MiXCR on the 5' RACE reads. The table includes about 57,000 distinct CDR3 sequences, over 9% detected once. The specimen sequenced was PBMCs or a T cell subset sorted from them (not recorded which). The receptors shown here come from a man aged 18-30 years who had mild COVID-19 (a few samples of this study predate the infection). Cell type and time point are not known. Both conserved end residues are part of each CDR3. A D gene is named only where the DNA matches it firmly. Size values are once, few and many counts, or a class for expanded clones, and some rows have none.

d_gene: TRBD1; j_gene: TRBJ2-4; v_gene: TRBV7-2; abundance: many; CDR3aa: CASSNPTGGLNIQYF; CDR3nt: TGTGCCAGCAGCAACCCGACAGGGGGATTAAACATTCAGTACTTC
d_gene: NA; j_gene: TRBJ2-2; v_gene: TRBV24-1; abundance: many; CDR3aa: CATSDHLNTGELFF; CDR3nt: TGTGCCACCAGTGATCACCTGAACACCGGGGAGCTGTTTTTT
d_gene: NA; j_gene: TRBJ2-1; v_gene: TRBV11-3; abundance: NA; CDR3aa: CASSTRGVGNEQFF; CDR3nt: TGTGCCAGCAGCACCAGGGGGGTGGGGAATGAGCAGTTCTTC
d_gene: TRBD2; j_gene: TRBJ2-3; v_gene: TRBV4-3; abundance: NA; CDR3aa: CASSQRGAVIIDTQYF; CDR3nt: TGCGCCAGCAGCCAGCGGGGGGCCGTCATTATAGATACGCAGTATTTT
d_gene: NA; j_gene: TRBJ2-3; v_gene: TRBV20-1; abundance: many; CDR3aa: CSARTLGLEDTQYF; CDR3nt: TGCAGTGCTAGAACTCTAGGATTAGAAGATACGCAGTATTTT
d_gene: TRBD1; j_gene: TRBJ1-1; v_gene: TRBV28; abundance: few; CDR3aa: CASTIPGQGTYRAFF; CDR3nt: TGTGCCAGCACAATTCCGGGACAGGGGACCTACAGGGCTTTCTTT
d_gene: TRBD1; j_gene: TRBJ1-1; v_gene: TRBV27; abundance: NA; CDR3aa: CASSPETGRVENTEAFF; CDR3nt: TGTGCCAGCAGTCCCGAGACAGGGCGAGTCGAGAACACTGAAGCTTTCTTT
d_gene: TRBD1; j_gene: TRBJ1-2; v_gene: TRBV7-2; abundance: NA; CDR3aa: CASSREFRQGGSGYTF; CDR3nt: TGTGCCAGCAGCCGAGAATTTAGACAGGGAGGAAGCGGCTACACCTTC
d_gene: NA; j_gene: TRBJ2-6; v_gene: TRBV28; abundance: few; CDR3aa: CASSSRGTGANVLTF; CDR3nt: TGTGCCAGCAGTTCCCGGGGTACCGGGGCCAACGTCCTGACTTTC
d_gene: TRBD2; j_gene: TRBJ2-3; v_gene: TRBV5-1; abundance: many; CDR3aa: CASSLLAGATDTQYF; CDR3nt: TGCGCCAGCAGCTTGCTAGCGGGGGCCACAGATACGCAGTATTTT
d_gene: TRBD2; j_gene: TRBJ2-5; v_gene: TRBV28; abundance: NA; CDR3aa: CASSSERGRETQYF; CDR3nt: TGTGCCAGCAGTTCGGAGCGGGGCCGGGAGACCCAGTACTTC
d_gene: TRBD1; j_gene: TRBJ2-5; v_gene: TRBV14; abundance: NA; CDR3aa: CASSHPRTTGQTRQETQYF; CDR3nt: TGTGCCAGCAGCCATCCCCGAACCACGGGACAGACACGCCAAGAGACCCAGTACTTC
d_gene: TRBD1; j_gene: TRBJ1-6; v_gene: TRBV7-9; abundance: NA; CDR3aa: CASSLRTGTGGSPLHF; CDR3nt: TGTGCCAGCAGCTTAAGGACCGGGACAGGGGGTTCACCCCTCCACTTT
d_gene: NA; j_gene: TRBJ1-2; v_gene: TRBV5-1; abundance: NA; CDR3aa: CASSFPEGAPLYGYTF; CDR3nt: TGCGCCAGCAGCTTCCCCGAAGGGGCTCCCCTATATGGCTACACCTTC
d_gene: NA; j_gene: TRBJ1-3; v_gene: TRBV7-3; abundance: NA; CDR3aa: CASSPTGIGTIYF; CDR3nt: TGTGCCAGCAGCCCCACCGGAATTGGCACCATATATTTT
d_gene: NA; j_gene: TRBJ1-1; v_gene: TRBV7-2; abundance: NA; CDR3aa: CASSSYLFEAFF; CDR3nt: TGTGCCAGCAGCTCATACCTGTTCGAAGCTTTCTTT
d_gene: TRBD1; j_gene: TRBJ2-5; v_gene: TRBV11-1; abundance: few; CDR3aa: CASSHGTEETQYF; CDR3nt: TGTGCCAGCAGCCATGGGACAGAAGAGACCCAGTACTTC
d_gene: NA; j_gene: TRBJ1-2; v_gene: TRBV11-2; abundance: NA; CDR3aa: CASSFNRDGYTF; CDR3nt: TGTGCCAGCAGCTTCAACAGGGATGGCTACACCTTC
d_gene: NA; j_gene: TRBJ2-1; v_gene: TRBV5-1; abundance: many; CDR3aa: CASSLVGLSEQFF; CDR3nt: TGCGCCAGCAGCTTGGTCGGGCTGAGTGAGCAGTTCTTC
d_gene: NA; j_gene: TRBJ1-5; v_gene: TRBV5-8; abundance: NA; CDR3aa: CASSTGDGQPQHF; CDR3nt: TGTGCCAGCAGCACTGGGGACGGACAGCCCCAGCATTTT
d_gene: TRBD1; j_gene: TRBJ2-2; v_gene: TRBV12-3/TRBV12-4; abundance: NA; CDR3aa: CASSRRGQGDGELFF; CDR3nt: TGTGCCAGCAGTCGCCGAGGACAGGGCGACGGGGAGCTGTTTTTT
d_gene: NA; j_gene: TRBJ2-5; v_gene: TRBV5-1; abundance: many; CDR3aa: CASSRGAGETQYF; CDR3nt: TGCGCCAGCAGCCGAGGGGCCGGAGAGACCCAGTACTTC
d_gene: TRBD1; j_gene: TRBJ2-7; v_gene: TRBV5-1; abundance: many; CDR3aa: CASSLARDSSYEQYF; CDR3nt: TGCGCCAGCAGCTTGGCCCGGGACAGTTCCTACGAGCAGTACTTC
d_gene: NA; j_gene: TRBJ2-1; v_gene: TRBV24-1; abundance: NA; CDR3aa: CATSDPARAAKNEQFF; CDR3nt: TGTGCCACCAGTGACCCCGCGAGGGCAGCAAAAAATGAGCAGTTCTTC
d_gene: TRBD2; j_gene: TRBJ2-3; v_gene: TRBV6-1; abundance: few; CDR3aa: CASSEALTASGGATDTQYF; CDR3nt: TGTGCCAGCAGTGAAGCGCTTACGGCTAGCGGGGGGGCCACAGATACGCAGTATTTT
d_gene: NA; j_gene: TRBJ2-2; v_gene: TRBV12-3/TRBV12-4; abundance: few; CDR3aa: CASRSGQGRTGELFF; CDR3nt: TGTGCCAGCCGTTCCGGGCAGGGGCGGACCGGGGAGCTGTTTTTT
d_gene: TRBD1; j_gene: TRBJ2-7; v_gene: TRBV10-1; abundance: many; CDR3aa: CASSESGQGGEQYF; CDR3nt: TGCGCCAGCAGTGAGTCGGGACAGGGAGGCGAGCAGTACTTC
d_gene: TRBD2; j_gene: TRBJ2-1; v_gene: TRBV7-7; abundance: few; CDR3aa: CASSSSGGSGNEQFF; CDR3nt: TGTGCTAGCAGTTCGTCGGGCGGTAGCGGGAATGAGCAGTTCTTC
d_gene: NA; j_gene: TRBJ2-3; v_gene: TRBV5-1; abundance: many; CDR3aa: CASSRTRAVSTDTQYF; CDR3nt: TGCGCCAGCAGCAGAACCCGGGCGGTAAGCACAGATACGCAGTATTTT
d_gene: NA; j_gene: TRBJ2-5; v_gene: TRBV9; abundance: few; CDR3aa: CASSVAGLARGETQYF; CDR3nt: TGTGCCAGCAGCGTAGCAGGGCTAGCGAGAGGAGAGACCCAGTACTTC
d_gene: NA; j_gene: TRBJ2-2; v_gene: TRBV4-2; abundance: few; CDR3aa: CASSQVPSRFAGELFF; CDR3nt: TGTGCCAGCAGCCAAGTTCCTAGTAGATTCGCCGGGGAGCTGTTTTTT